This paragraph reports one T cell receptor beta chain. This clone occurred once. Its target antigen remains unknown. No much larger clone exists at a distance of one base, and base qualities are not known. This entry is derived from a study of cytomegalovirus exposure and HLA in healthy donors (dated 2017 in TCRdb). Study-wide context: An earlier analysis of several hundred of the donors reported 250 to 350 Gb of sequence data and 100 million to 130 million unique TCR beta sequences from 150 million to 200 million T cells. An early release that covered about 640 HLA-typed donors contained 250 to 350 gigabases of sequencing data and some 87 million unique TCR sequences. Among the approximately 420 genotyped donors, around 81% belonged to the genetic ancestry cluster associated with self-reported Caucasian donors. The study aimed to test whether signatures of past pathogen exposure could be identified by cataloging public T cell receptors. The study used immunosequencing to profile the T cell repertoires of some 600 subjects and linked those repertoires to cytomegalovirus serostatus. Besides the first cohort of roughly 700 subjects, a separate validation cohort made up of around 120 different subjects was used. To predict cytomegalovirus infection status, the study combined high-throughput TCR immunosequencing, statistical association of individual TCRs with disease status, and machine learning. A later analysis re-examined previously published TCR beta repertoires from about 670 donors and added high-resolution HLA genotyping to investigate patterns of TCR occurrence. Rather than using new phenotypic data, the later analysis identified candidate immune exposures from TCR beta sequences and from how often those sequences occurred across donors. An earlier analysis of approximately 580 of the donors used high-throughput TCR beta sequencing to judge whether each TCR beta V gene segment behaved as functional or pseudogenic. Donor age, sex, ethnicity and CMV serostatus were compiled alongside the repertoire data. Genome-wide SNP genotypes for about 55% of the 666 donors were used in a later genetic analysis, which treated that subset as a discovery cohort. Every repertoire in the discovery cohort had been generated on one and the same sequencing platform. Class I and class II HLA loci were covered by the typing at four-digit resolution. The number of typed donors differed by locus: 629-630 for A, B, C, DRB1 and DQB1; 500 to 550 for DQA1; approximately 610 for DPA1; and around 490 for DPB1. Because of strong linkage in the cohort, 4 to 6 DR-DQ haplotypes were treated as single units for association and clustering. Among some 410 genotyped donors of the cohort, an average of around 250,000 unique TCR beta nucleotide sequences was sequenced per donor, of which approximately 18% were non-productive. Findings and caveats that apply to the study as a whole: The study listed 150 to 200 TCR beta chains as associated with cytomegalovirus. In a later analysis, more than 15,000 TCR beta sequences were associated with specific HLA alleles at a false discovery rate of 0.05. The classifier was reported to diagnose cytomegalovirus status with high specificity and sensitivity in both the original and validation cohorts. A cluster of highly shared sequence variants was judged likely to represent a technical artifact of the sequencing pipeline. Compared with the 666-donor mean, donors in an Asian-associated ancestry cluster had fewer N-insertions in productive TCRs, according to a later genetic analysis. A further reported finding was that TCR beta sequences accurately predicted the HLA-A and HLA-B alleles for most subjects in the first cohort. A few of the identified cytomegalovirus-associated TCR beta chains were confirmed in vitro to be specific for cytomegalovirus antigens. Most CMV-associated TCR beta chains appeared to be HLA-restricted in a later analysis, and the HLA associations seemed to be driven largely by CMV exposure. The presence/absence analyses assumed that sequencing depth was roughly uniform across donors, and that assumption may not be true. An earlier analysis of approximately 500 of the donors showed that most TCR beta V segments appeared in productive rearrangements either about 87% or about 30% of the time, which broadly matched IMGT annotations. Some IMGT-functional V segments, including TRBV6-2 and TRBV6-3, could not be distinguished by the 87-base-pair reads and were therefore excluded. According to a later analysis, TCR association rates differed among HLA loci, with DRB1 alleles showing the most associated TCRs and HLA-C alleles showing the fewest. It was suggested by the authors that the approach could potentially be generalized to other disease states and immunological phenotypes. Approximately 18 rarely observed V segments, including chromosome 9 orphons, were excluded from the earlier analysis of several hundred of the donors because counts were too low. Correlated functional status among segregating V segments might reflect linkage disequilibrium, but an unknown experimental factor could not be ruled out. Strong co-occurrence of HLA alleles, especially DR and DQ, made assigning TCR associations to individual alleles difficult. A later genetic analysis associated a missense DCLRE1C variant with V-gene and J-gene trimming of TCR beta chains, and an independent cohort replicated the association. Immune exposure information for the cohort was limited to CMV serostatus. Because some donors lacked HLA typing at each locus, the association tests relied only on the typed subset. According to a later analysis, parvovirus B19, influenza, CMV and Epstein-Barr virus appeared linked to several top co-occurrence clusters. Most TCR sequences were observed very rarely across donors, whereas some public TCRs were present in many individuals. Compared with equally common non-associated chains, HLA-associated TCR beta chains in a later analysis were more clonally expanded and had lower generation probabilities. This cohort had only TCR beta chains sequenced, and the lack of alpha or paired-chain data limited which features could be detected.

Library preparation was by the immunoSEQ multiplex PCR assay. For the multiplex PCR, a mixture combining 60 forward primers for TCR Vbeta segments and 13 reverse primers for TCR Jbeta segments was used. The CDR3 region of rearranged TCR beta genes was amplified from genomic DNA by a multiplex PCR assay. The Illumina HiSeq System was used to sequence the amplified TCR beta libraries as 87-base-pair reads. The source study handled its data this way. A later analysis tallied approximately 87 million unique TCR beta chains across the 550 to 850 repertoires, and about 10 million of those chains were shared by two or more donors. A nearest-neighbor algorithm error-corrected the raw reads and collapsed the reads into unique sequences, merging closely related sequences to remove PCR and sequencing errors. CDR3 sequences were aligned to IMGT reference sequences to assign V, D and J gene segments. For a sequence to be retained, a match of at least six nucleotides to both a V gene segment and a J gene segment was required. Rearrangements were classified as productive when the CDR3 lacked stop codons and remained in frame with V and J, and all other rearrangements were classified as non-productive. CDR3 was defined according to IMGT convention as the region running from the second conserved V-encoded cysteine to the conserved J-encoded phenylalanine. The earlier analysis of fewer than 750 of the donors excluded sequences that lacked an unambiguous match to a single V gene segment. In an earlier analysis of approximately 610 of the donors, V segments were called functional above 56.7% productive rearrangements and were called segregating when the between-donor standard deviation exceeded 5%. A statistical classification framework was built for diagnosing cytomegalovirus status from the catalog of TCR beta chain sequences. A later analysis assigned V and J genes by comparing TCR nucleotide sequences with IMGT/GENE-DB human TR gene sequences. In a later analysis, CDR3 sequences and most-parsimonious VDJ recombination scenarios were assigned using the TCRdist pipeline. In a later analysis, each TCR beta chain was defined by its CDR3 amino acid sequence together with its V-gene family, and reads lacking a unique V-gene family were excluded. In a later analysis, 450 to 600 highly shared, low-generation-probability nucleotide sequences were removed to address suspected cross-contamination and a sequencing artifact. For each public chain, a later analysis derived a clonal expansion index from normalized ranks of inferred template counts within each repertoire. In a later analysis, generation probabilities were computed using a VDJ recombination model fitted to out-of-frame rearrangements, and the results were checked against IGoR. In a later analysis, hypergeometric tests were used to score TCR-TCR, TCR-HLA and TCR-CMV co-occurrence, with a repertoire-size bias correction applied to TCR pairs. A later analysis estimated false discovery rates by permuting HLA or CMV assignments 20 times. In a later analysis, co-occurring TCRs were grouped using DBSCAN, and TCRdist sequence similarity was added for clustering within HLA-allele-positive subsets. Co-occurrence clustering excluded repertoires with fewer than 30,000 or more than 120,000 public chains, plus five with anomalous nucleotide sharing. TCRdb holds this immuneACCESS table with in-frame rearrangements only. Some clones are missing; in checked studies, unresolved V genes explain under half, and the rest has no known cause. Clone size and V and J calls were adopted from that table, with D and trimming inferred from the DNA. This sample lists under 200,000 clones; 82% were detected once. Under 0.6% of the sample goes to the ten largest clones.

The germline V gene provides CDR1 SGDLS and CDR2 YYNGEE. The germline V and J ends show losses of 0 bases and 3 bases respectively, and no gene match explains 4 bases of the junction. Its CDR3 holds 16 amino acids, cysteine through phenylalanine. The entry retains the CDR3 DNA only, 48 bases that are in frame from base 1. The cohort was made up of roughly 670 healthy bone marrow donors. Cohort members were all nominally healthy when sampled, although unrecorded immune exposures were likely present. The donor was CMV seronegative and was included in the group of around 320 seronegative cohort members. A peripheral blood sample was provided by each donor, and peripheral blood mononuclear cells were used for TCR beta sequencing. The Qiagen DNeasy Blood Extraction Kit was used to extract genomic DNA from the blood cell samples.

This clonotype originated in a woman in her forties or fifties in good health and CMV-seronegative. The rearrangement joined TRBV9 to TRBJ2-3, with 10 bases matching TRBD2. The material sequenced was PBMCs. The nucleotide sequence is TGTGCCAGCAGCGTAGTTGGGACTAGCGAGACAGATACGCAGTATTTT. It specifies CASSVVGTSETDTQYF.